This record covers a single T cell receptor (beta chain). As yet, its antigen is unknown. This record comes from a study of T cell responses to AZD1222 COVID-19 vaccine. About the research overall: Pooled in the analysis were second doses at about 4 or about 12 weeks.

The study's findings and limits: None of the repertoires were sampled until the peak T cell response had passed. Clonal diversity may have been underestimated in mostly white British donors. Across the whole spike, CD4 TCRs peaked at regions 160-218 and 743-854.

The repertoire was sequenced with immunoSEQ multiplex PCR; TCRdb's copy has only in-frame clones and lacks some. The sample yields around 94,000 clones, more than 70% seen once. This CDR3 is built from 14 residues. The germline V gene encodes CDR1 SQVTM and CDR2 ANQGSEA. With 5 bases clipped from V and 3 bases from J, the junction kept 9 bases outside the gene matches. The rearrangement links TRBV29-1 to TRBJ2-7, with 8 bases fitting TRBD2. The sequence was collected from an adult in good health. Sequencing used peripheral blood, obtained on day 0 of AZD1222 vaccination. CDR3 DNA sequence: TGCAGCGTTATGACTAGCGTTATCTTCTACGAGCAGTACTTC. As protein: CSVMTSVIFYEQYF.